This TCR gamma chain appears in the sequencing data of a study of Vδ1+ human thymocytes. The template was reverse-transcribed extracted RNA. Multiplex PCR used pooled V-gene forward primers and a constant-region reverse primer to amplify CDR3s. TCRdb reapplied CATT to the multiplex PCR reads. The profile shows about 22,000 gamma-chain clones, roughly 13% of them singletons. The study's findings and limits: Many TRG clonotypes were shared between donors; TRD repertoires were essentially private. Bulk data may be misread because of unexpected Vdelta2 sequences. Thymic TRG and TRD repertoires appeared highly polyclonal, with Gaussian CDR3 length distributions.

This clone has just a few counts. Its antigen is not known. The CDR3 extends over 14 amino acids. The germline V gene encodes CDR1 GITISATS and CDR2 ISYDGTV (reference sequence). J gave up 6 bases and V 2 bases, and 10 bases lay outside the gene matches. This clonotype originated in a child less than two years old who had congenital heart surgery. V is TRGV9 and J is TRGJ1 or TRGJ2. Sample: Vdelta1+ gamma-delta thymocytes from the thymus. Subset defined: FACS-sorted CD3+ TCRalphabeta- TCRVdelta1+ TCRVdelta2- thymocytes. This CDR3 is CALWEANSGYKKLF. In DNA, the CDR3 is TGTGCCTTGTGGGAGGCCAACTCGGGTTATAAGAAACTCTTT.